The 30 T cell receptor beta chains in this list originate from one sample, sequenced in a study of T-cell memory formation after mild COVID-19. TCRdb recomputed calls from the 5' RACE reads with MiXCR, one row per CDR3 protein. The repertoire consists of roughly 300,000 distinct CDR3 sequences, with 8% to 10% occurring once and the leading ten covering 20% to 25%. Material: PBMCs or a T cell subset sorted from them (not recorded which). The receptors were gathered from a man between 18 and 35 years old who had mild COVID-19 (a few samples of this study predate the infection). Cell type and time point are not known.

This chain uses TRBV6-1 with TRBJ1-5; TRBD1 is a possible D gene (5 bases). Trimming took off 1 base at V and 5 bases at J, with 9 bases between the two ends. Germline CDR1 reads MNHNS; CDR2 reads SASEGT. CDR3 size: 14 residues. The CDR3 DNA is TGTGCCAGCAGTGAAGACAGGTTGTATCAGCCCCAGCATTTT. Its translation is CASSEDRLYQPQHF.

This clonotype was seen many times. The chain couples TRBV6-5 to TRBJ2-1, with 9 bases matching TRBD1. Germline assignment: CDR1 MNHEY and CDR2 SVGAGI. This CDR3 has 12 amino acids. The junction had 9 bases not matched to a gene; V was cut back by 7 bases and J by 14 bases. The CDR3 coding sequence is TGTGCCAGCAACAAAGACAGGGGGTACGAGTTCTTC. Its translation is CASNKDRGYEFF.

CDR3: CASSSTSGQVLNEQFF. In nucleotides, the CDR3 is TGTGCCAGCAGTTCAACGTCGGGACAGGTTCTCAATGAGCAGTTCTTC. The V gene is TRBV3-1, the J gene TRBJ2-1; 8 nucleotides line up with TRBD1. In germline, CDR1 is LGHDT, CDR2 YNNKEL (reference sequence). V lost 6 bases, J lost 6 bases, and 13 bases stayed unmatched. The CDR3 runs 16 residues.

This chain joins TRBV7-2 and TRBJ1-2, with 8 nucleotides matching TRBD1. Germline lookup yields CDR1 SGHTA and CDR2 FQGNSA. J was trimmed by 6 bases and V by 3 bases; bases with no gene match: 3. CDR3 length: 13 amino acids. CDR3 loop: CASSFRGHDGYTF. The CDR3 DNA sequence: TGTGCCAGCAGCTTCAGGGGGCATGATGGCTACACCTTC.

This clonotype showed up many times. The CDR3 DNA reads as TGCAGTGCTAGTACCTCCAGTCGGGGGGACTCCTACGAGCAGTACTTC. Translated, it gives CSASTSSRGDSYEQYF. The chain recombines TRBV20-1 with TRBJ2-7, with TRBD2 identical over 7 bases. The CDR3 sequence is 16 residues long. Germline V gene lookup returns CDR1 DFQATT and CDR2 SNEGSKA (reference sequence). V lost 3 bases and J lost 0; bases outside the gene matches: 11.

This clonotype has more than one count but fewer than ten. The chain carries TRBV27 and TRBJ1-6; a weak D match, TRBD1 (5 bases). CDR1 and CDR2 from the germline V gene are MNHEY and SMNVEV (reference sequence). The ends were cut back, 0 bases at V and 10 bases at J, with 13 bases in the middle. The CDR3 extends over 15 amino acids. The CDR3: CASSLSGGLGSPLHF. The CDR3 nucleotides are TGTGCCAGCAGTTTATCGGGGGGTTTGGGGTCACCCCTCCACTTT.

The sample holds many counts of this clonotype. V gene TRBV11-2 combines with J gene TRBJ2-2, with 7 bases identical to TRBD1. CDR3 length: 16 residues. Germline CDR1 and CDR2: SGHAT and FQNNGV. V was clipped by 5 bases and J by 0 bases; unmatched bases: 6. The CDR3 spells CASSPGQFANTGELFF. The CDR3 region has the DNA TGTGCCAGCAGCCCGGGACAGTTCGCGAACACCGGGGAGCTGTTTTTT.

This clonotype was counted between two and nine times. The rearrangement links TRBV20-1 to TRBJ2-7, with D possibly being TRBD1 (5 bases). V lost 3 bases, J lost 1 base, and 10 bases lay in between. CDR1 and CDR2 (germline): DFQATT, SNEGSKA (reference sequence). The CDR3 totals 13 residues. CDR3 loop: CSARVDSSYEQYV. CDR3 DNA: TGCAGTGCTAGGGTCGACAGTTCCTACGAGCAGTACGTC.

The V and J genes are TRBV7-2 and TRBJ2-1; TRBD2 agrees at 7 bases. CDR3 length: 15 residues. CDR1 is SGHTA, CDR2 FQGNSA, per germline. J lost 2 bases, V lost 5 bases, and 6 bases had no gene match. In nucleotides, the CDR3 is TGTGCCAGCAGCCAACCGGGACTAACCTACAATGAGCAGTTCTTC. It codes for CASSQPGLTYNEQFF.

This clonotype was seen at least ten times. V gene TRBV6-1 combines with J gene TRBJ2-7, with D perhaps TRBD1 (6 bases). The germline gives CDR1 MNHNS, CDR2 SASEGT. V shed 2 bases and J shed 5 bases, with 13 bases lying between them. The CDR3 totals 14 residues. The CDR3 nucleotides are TGTGCCAGCAGTGAATGGGGCAGGGGCGACGAGCAGTACTTC. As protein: CASSEWGRGDEQYF.

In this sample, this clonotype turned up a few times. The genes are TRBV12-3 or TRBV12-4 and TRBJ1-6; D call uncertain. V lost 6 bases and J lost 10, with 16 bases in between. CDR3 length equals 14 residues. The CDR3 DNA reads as TGTGCCAGCAGCCCCGGGTGGATAGGGTCACCCCTCCACTTT. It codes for CASSPGWIGSPLHF.

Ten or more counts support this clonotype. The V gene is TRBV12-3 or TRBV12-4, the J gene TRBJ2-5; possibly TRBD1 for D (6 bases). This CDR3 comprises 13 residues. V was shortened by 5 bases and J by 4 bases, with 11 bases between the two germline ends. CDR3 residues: CASSPQQGETQYF. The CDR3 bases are TGTGCCAGCAGTCCCCAACAGGGAGAGACCCAGTACTTC.

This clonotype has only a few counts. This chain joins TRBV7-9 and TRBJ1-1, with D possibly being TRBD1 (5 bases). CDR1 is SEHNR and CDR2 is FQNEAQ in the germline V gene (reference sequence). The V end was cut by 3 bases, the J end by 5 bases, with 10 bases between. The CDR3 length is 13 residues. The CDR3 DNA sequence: TGTGCCAGCAGCTTGGGCAGGGAGACTGAAGCTTTCTTT. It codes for CASSLGRETEAFF.

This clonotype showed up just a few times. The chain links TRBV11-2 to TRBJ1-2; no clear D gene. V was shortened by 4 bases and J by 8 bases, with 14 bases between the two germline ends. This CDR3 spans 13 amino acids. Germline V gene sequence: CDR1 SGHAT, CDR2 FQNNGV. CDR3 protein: CASSSRGTLGYTF. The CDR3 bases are TGTGCCAGCAGCTCACGAGGCACCTTGGGCTACACCTTC.

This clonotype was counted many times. CDR3: CASSSSREQFF. Here the CDR3 DNA reads TGTGCCAGCAGCTCTAGCCGGGAGCAGTTCTTC. V and J are TRBV7-2 and TRBJ2-1; D may be TRBD2 (5 bases). V was trimmed by 4 bases and J by 10 bases, leaving 8 bases between them. The CDR3 length is 11 residues. In germline, CDR1 is SGHTA, CDR2 FQGNSA.

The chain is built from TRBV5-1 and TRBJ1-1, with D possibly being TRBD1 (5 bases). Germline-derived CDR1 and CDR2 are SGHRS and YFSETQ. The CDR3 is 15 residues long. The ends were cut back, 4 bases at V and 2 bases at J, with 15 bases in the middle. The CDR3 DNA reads TGCGCCAGCAGCCAAGGGCCCGGGGGAAACACTGAAGCTTTCTTT. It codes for CASSQGPGGNTEAFF.

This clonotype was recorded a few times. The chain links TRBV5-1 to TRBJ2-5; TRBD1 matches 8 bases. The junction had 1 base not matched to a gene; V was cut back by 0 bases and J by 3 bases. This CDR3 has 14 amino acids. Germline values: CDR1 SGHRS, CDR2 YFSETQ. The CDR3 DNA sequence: TGCGCCAGCAGCTTGGCGGGACAGGAAGAGACCCAGTACTTC. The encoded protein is CASSLAGQEETQYF.

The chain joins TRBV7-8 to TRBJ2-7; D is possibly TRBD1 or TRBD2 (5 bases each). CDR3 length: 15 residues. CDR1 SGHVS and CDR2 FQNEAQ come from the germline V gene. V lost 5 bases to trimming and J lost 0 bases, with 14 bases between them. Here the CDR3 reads CASSQAGTASYEQYF. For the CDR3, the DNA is TGTGCCAGCAGCCAGGCCGGGACCGCCTCCTACGAGCAGTACTTC.

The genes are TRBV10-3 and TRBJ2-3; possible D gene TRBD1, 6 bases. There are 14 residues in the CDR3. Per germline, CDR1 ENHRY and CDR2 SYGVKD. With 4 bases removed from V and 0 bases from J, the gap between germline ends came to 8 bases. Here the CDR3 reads CAISGQGSTDTQYF. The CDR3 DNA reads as TGTGCCATCAGTGGTCAGGGGAGCACAGATACGCAGTATTTT.

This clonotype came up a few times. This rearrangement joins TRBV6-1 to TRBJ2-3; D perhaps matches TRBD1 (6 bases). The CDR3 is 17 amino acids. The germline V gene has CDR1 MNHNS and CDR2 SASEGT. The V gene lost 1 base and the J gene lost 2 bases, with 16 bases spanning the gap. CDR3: CASSEGGPFLYTDTQYF. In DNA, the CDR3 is TGTGCCAGCAGTGAAGGGGGGCCCTTTCTTTACACAGATACGCAGTATTTT.

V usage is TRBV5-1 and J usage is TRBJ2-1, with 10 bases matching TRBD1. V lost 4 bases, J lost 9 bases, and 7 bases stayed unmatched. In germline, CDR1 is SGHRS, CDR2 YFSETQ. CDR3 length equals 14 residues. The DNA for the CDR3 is TGCGCCAGCAGCCGACAGGGGGCCCGGGGTGAGCAGTTCTTC. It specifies CASSRQGARGEQFF.

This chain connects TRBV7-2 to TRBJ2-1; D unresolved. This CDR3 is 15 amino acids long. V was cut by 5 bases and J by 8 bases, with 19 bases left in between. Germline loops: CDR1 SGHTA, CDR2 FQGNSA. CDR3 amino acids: CASSLRGRVTHEQFF. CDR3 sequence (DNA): TGTGCCAGCAGCCTCCGAGGACGTGTTACGCATGAGCAGTTCTTC.

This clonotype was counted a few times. CDR3 amino acids: CASSPRTGSYNEQFF. Written as DNA, the CDR3 is TGTGCCAGCAGCCCTCGGACAGGGAGCTACAATGAGCAGTTCTTC. This chain uses TRBV7-3 with TRBJ2-1; TRBD1 matches at 8 bases. CDR3 length: 15 amino acids. V trimming: 5 bases; J trimming: 3 bases; junction bases outside the gene matches: 6. The germline gives CDR1 SGHTA, CDR2 FQGTGA.

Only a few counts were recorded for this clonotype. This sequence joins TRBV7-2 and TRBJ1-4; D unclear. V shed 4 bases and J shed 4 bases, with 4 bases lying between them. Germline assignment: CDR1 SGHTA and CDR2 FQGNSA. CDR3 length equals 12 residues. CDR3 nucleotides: TGTGCCAGCAGCTCCTATAATGAAAAACTGTTTTTT. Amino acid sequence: CASSSYNEKLFF.

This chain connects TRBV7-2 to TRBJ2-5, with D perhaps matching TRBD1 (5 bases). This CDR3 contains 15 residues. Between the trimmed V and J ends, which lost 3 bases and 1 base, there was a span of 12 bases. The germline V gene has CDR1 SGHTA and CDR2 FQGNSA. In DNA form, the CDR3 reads TGTGCCAGCAGCTTTGTAGGTACAGGCCAAGAGACCCAGTACTTC. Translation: CASSFVGTGQETQYF.

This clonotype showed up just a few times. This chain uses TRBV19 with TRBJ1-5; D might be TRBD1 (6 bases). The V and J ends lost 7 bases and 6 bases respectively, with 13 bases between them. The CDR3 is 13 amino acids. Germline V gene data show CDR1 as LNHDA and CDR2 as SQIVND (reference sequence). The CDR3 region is CASTDTGSQPQHF. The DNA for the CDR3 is TGTGCCAGTACGGACACAGGGTCTCAGCCCCAGCATTTT. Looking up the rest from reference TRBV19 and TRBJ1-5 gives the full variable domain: DGGITQSPKYLFRKEGQNVTLSCEQNLNHDAMYWYRQDPGQGLRLIYYSQIVNDFQKGDIAEGYSVSREKKESFPLTVTSAQKNPTAFYLCASTDTGSQPQHFGDGTRLSIL.

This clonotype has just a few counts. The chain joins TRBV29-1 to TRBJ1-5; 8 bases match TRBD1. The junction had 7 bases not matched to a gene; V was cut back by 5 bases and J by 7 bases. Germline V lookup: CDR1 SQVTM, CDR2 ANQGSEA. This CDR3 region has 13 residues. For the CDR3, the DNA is TGCAGCGTTTGGACAGGGTTGGGGCAGCCCCAGCATTTT. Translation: CSVWTGLGQPQHF.

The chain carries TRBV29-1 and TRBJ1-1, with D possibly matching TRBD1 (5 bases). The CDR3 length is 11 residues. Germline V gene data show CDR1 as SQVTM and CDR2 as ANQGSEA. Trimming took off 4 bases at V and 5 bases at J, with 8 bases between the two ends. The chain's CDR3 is CSVVGGTEAFF. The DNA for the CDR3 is TGCAGCGTTGTCGGGGGGACTGAAGCTTTCTTT.

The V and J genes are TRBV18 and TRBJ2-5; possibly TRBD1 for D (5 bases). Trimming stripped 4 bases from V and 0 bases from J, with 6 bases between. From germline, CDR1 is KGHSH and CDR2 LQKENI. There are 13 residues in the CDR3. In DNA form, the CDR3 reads TGTGCCAGCTCACAGGGGCACCAAGAGACCCAGTACTTC. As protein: CASSQGHQETQYF.

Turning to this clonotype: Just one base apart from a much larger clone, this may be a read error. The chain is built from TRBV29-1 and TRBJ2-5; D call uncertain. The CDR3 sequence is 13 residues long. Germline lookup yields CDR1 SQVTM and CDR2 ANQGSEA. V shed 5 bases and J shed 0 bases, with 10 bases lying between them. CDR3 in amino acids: CSVFGPYQETQYF. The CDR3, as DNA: TGCAGCGTTTTCGGACCGTACCAAGAGACCCAGTACTTC.